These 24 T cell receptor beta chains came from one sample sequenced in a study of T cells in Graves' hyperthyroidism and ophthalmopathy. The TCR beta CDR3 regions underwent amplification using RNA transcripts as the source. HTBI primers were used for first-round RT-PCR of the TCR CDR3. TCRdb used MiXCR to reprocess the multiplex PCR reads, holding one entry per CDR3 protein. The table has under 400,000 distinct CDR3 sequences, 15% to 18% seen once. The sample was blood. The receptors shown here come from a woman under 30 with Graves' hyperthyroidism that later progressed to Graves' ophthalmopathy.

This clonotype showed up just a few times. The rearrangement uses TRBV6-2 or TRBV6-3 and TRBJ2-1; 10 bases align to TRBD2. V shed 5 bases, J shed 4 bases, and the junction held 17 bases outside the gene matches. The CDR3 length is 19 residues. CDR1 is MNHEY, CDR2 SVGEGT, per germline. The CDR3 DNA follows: TGTGCCAGCAGTAACGGACTAGCGGATTCTCCTTCCGTTTACAATGAGCAGTTCTTC. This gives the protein CASSNGLADSPSVYNEQFF.

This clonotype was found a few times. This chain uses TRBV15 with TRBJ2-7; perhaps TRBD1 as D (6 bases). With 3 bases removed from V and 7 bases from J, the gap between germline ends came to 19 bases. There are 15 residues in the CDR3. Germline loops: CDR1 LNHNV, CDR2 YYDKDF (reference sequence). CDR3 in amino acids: CATSRSRGSPGEQYF. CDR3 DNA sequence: TGTGCCACCAGCAGGTCCAGGGGCTCTCCGGGAGAGCAGTACTTC. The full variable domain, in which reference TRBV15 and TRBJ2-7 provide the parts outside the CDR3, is DAMVIQNPRYQVTQFGKPVTLSCSQTLNHNVMYWYQQKSSQAPKLLFHYYDKDFNNEADTPDNFQSRRPNTSFCFLDIRSPGLGDTAMYLCATSRSRGSPGEQYFGPGTRLTVT.

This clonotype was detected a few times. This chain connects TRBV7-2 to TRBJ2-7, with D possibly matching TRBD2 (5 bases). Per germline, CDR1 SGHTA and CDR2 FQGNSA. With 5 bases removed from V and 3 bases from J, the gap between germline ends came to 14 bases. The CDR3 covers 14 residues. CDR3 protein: CASSRDGGFYEQYF. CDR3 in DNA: TGTGCCAGCAGCAGAGACGGCGGGTTCTACGAGCAGTACTTC. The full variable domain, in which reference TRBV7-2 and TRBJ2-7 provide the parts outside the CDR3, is GAGVSQSPSNKVTEKGKDVELRCDPISGHTALYWYRQSLGQGLEFLIYFQGNSAPDKSGLPSDRFSAERTGGSVSTLTIQRTQQEDSAVYLCASSRDGGFYEQYFGPGTRLTVT.

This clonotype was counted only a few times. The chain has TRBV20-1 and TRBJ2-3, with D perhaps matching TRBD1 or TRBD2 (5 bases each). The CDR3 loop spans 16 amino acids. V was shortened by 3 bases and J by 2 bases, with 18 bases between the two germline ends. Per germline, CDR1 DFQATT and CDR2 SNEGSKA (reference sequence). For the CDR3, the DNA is TGCAGTGCTAGGCCGCCCGGTAGGGACCTCACAGATACGCAGTATTTT. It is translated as CSARPPGRDLTDTQYF.

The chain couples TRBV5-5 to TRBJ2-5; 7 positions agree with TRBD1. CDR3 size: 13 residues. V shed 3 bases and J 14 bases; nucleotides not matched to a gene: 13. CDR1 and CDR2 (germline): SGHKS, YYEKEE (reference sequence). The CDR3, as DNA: TGTGCCAGCAGCTCGGAGGCGTGGACAGGTCGATACTTC. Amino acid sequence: CASSSEAWTGRYF. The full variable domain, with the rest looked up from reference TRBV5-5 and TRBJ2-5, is DAGVTQSPTHLIKTRGQQVTLRCSPISGHKSVSWYQQVLGQGPQFIFQYYEKEERGRGNFPDRFSARQFPNYSSELNVNALLLGDSALYLCASSSEAWTGRYFGPGTRLLVL.

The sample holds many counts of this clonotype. The CDR3 sequence is CASTVRGNEQFF. DNA of the CDR3: TGTGCCAGCACAGTTCGGGGTAATGAGCAGTTCTTC. The chain uses TRBV12-3 or TRBV12-4 and TRBJ2-1, with D perhaps TRBD2 (5 bases). The length of the CDR3 is 12 residues. Trimming stripped 7 bases from V and 7 bases from J, with 11 bases between.

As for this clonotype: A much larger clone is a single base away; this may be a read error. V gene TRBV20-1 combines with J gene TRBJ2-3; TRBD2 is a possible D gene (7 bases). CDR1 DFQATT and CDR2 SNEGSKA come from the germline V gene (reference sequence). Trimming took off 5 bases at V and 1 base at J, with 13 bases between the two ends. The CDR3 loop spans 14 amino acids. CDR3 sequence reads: CSAEGGEGTDTQYF. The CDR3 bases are TGCAGTGCTGAGGGGGGGGAAGGCACAGATACGCAGTATTTT.

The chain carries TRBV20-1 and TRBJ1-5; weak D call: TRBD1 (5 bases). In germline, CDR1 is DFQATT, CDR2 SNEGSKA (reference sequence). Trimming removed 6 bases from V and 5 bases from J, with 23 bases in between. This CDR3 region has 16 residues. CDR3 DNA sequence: TGCAGTGCGCTAGAGAACCAGGCATGGGACGATCAGCCCCAGCATTTT. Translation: CSALENQAWDDQPQHF.

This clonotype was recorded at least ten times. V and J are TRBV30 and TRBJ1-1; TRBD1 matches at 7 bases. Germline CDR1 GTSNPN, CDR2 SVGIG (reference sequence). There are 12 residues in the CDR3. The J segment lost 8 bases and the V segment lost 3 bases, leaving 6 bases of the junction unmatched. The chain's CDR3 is CAWRQGFREAFF. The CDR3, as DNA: TGTGCCTGGAGACAGGGGTTTAGGGAAGCTTTCTTT. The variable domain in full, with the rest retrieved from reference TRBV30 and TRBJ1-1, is SQTIHQWPATLVQPVGSPLSLECTVEGTSNPNLYWYRQAAGRGLQLLFYSVGIGQISSEVPQNLSASRPQDRQFILSSKKLLLSDSGFYLCAWRQGFREAFFGQGTRLTVV.

The CDR3 region is CAIREAGTANTGELFF. CDR3 DNA sequence: TGTGCCATCAGGGAAGCCGGGACGGCGAACACCGGGGAGCTGTTTTTT. The V call is TRBV10-3, the J call TRBJ2-2; D may correspond to TRBD1 or TRBD2 (5 bases each). The CDR3 is 16 amino acids. V was shortened by 6 bases and J by 0 bases, with 14 bases between the two germline ends. CDR1 and CDR2 (germline): ENHRY, SYGVKD.

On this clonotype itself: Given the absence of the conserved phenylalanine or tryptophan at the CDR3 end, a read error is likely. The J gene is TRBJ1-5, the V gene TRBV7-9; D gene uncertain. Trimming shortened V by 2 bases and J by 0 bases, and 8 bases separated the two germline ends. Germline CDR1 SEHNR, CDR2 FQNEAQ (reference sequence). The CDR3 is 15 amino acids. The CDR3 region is CASSLSQNSNQPQHL. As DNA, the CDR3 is TGTGCCAGCAGCTTATCTCAGAATAGCAATCAGCCCCAGCATCTT.

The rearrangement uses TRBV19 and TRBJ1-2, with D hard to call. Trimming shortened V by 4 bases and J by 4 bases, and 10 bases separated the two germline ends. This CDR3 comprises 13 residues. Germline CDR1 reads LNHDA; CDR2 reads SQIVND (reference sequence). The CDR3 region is CASSNQVTYGYTF. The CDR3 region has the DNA TGTGCCAGTAGTAACCAGGTTACCTATGGCTACACCTTC. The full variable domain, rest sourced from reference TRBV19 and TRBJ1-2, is DGGITQSPKYLFRKEGQNVTLSCEQNLNHDAMYWYRQDPGQGLRLIYYSQIVNDFQKGDIAEGYSVSREKKESFPLTVTSAQKNPTAFYLCASSNQVTYGYTFGSGTRLTVV.

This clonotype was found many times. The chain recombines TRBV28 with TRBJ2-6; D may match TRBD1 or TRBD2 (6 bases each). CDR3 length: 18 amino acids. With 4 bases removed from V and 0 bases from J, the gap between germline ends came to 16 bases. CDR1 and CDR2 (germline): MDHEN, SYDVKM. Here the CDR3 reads CASSYFGGSLSGANVLTF. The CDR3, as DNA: TGTGCCAGCAGTTACTTCGGGGGCTCCCTCTCTGGGGCCAACGTCCTGACTTTC.

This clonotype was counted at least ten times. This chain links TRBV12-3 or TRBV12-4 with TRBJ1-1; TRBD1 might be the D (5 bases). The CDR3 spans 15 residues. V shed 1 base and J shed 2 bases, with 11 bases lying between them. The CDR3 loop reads CASSLVGDSNTEAFF. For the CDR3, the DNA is TGTGCCAGCAGTTTAGTGGGGGACTCTAACACTGAAGCTTTCTTT.

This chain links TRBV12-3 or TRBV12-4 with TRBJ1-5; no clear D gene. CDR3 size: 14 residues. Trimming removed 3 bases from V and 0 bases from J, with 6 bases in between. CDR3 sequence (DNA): TGTGCCAGCAGTTTCGCCAGTAGCAATCAGCCCCAGCATTTT. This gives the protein CASSFASSNQPQHF.

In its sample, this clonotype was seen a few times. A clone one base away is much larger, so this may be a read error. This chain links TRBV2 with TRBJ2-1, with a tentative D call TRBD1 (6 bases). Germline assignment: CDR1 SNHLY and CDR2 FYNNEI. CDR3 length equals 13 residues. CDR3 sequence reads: CASSVHRDNAQFF. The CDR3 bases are TGTGCCAGCAGTGTGCACAGGGACAATGCGCAGTTCTTC.

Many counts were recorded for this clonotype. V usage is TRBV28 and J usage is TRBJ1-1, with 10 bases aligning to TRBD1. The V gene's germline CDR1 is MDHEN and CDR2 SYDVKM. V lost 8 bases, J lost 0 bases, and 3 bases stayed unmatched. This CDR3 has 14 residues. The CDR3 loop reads CASRDRGLNTEAFF. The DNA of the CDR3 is TGTGCCAGCCGGGACAGGGGATTGAACACTGAAGCTTTCTTT.

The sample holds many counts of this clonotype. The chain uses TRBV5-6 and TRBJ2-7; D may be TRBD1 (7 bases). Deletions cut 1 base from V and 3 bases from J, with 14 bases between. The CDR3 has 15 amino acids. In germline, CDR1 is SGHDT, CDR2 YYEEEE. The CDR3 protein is CASSLSTGRFYEQYF. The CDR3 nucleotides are TGTGCCAGCAGCTTGTCGACAGGGAGGTTCTACGAGCAGTACTTC.

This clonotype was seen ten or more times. The CDR3, as DNA: TGTGCCAGCAGCTTAGGAACAGATACGCAGTATTTT. The encoded protein is CASSLGTDTQYF. The chain couples TRBV7-9 to TRBJ2-3; no clear D. Germline CDR1 is SEHNR and CDR2 is FQNEAQ (reference sequence). V was pared by 1 base and J by 3 bases, with 2 bases between. This CDR3 is 12 amino acids long.

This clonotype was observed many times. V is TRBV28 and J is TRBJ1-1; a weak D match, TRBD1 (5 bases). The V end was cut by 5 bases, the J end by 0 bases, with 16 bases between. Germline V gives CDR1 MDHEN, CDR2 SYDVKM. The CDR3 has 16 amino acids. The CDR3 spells CASSHRGPFMNTEAFF. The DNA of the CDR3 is TGTGCCAGCAGTCATCGGGGCCCCTTCATGAACACTGAAGCTTTCTTT.

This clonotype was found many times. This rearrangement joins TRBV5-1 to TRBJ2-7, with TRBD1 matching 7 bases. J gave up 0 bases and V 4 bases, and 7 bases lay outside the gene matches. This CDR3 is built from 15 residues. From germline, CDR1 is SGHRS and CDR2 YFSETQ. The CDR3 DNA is TGCGCCAGCAGCCCCGGGACAGCCGTCTCCTACGAGCAGTACTTC. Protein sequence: CASSPGTAVSYEQYF.

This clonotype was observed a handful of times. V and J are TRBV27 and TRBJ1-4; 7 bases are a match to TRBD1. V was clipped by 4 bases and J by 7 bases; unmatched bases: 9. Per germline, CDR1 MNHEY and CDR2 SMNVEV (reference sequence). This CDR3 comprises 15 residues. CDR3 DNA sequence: TGTGCCAGCAGTTCCTTCCCCCCAGGGGGTGAAAAACTGTTTTTT. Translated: CASSSFPPGGEKLFF.

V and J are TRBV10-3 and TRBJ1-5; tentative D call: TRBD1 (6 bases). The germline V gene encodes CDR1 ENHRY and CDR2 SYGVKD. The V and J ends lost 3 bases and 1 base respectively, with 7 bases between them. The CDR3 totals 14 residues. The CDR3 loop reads CAISDRGSNQPQHF. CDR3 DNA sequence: TGTGCCATCAGTGACAGGGGAAGCAATCAGCCCCAGCATTTT.

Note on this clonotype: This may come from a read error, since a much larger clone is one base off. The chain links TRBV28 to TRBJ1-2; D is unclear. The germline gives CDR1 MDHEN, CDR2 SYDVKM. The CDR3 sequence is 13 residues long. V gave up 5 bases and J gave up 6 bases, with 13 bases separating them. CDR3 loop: CASSPEPFHGYTF. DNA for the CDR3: TGTGCCAGCAGTCCGGAGCCTTTCCATGGCTACACCTTC.